This is a list of T cell receptor beta chains from one sample in a study of beta chain features in type 1 diabetes. Assay used: immunoSEQ multiplex PCR; TCRdb lists only in-frame clones, some missing. The profile shows 250,000 or so clones, 27% of them singletons. Sequencing was done on a sample of central memory CD4+ T cells from blood. All receptors derive from a man under 40 in good health. Both conserved end residues are part of each CDR3. D genes are given only for firm matches. Clone size is given for some rows only: seen once, a few or many times, or a class if the clone is expanded.

D	J	size	V	CDR3	DNA
NA	TRBJ1-1	NA	TRBV10-1	CASRALRRTKNTEAFF	TGCGCCAGCAGGGCTCTGAGACGGACCAAGAACACTGAAGCTTTCTTT
TRBD2	TRBJ2-3	NA	TRBV4-1	CASSQGSGSSTDTQYF	TGCGCCAGCAGCCAAGGTAGCGGGTCTAGCACAGATACGCAGTATTTT
NA	TRBJ2-5	few	TRBV7-2	CASSLEGKRDPPPQYF	TGTGCCAGCAGCTTAGAGGGGAAACGGGACCCTCCTCCTCAGTACTTC
NA	TRBJ2-1	NA	TRBV18	CASSPAGGWSGSSYNEQFF	TGTGCCAGCTCACCAGCAGGGGGCTGGAGCGGGAGCTCCTACAATGAGCAGTTCTTC
TRBD2	TRBJ2-1	NA	TRBV5-1	CASSLAPSGGAGYNEQFF	TGCGCCAGCAGCTTGGCCCCTAGCGGGGGGGCAGGCTACAATGAGCAGTTCTTC
NA	TRBJ2-3	NA	TRBV5-4	CASSLAGSVDTQYF	TGTGCCAGCAGCTTGGCCGGTAGCGTTGATACGCAGTATTTT
TRBD2	TRBJ2-7	many	TRBV5-1	CASSPTLAGGSYEQYF	TGCGCCAGCAGCCCGACACTGGCGGGAGGGAGTTACGAGCAGTACTTC
NA	TRBJ2-3	NA	TRBV28	CASSFRGLITDTQYF	TGTGCCAGCAGTTTTCGGGGACTTATCACAGATACGCAGTATTTT
NA	TRBJ1-2	NA	TRBV30	CAWRLGFTGYTF	TGTGCCTGGAGACTGGGGTTCACGGGCTACACCTTC
NA	TRBJ2-7	few	TRBV15	CATSRVGVGYEQYF	TGTGCCACCAGCAGAGTCGGGGTAGGTTACGAGCAGTACTTC
NA	TRBJ2-1	NA	TRBV5-1	CASSSQGLEQFF	TGCGCCAGCAGCTCGCAAGGGCTTGAGCAGTTCTTC
NA	TRBJ1-1	few	TRBV29-1	CSVLRGNTEAFF	TGCAGCGTCCTCAGGGGGAACACTGAAGCTTTCTTT
NA	TRBJ1-2	many	TRBV19	CASTSWGVANYGYTF	TGTGCCAGTACTTCATGGGGGGTGGCCAACTATGGCTACACCTTC
TRBD2	TRBJ2-1	NA	TRBV2	CASSSGTSGLQQFF	TGTGCCAGCAGTTCCGGGACTAGCGGCCTCCAGCAGTTCTTC
NA	TRBJ2-5	NA	TRBV20-1	CSAGPQETQYF	TGCAGTGCTGGTCCCCAAGAGACCCAGTACTTC
NA	TRBJ2-4	NA	TRBV5-1	CASSLGPASKGENIQYF	TGCGCCAGCAGCTTGGGACCAGCAAGTAAGGGCGAAAACATTCAGTACTTC
NA	TRBJ1-1	many	TRBV2	CASSVGDLMNTEAFF	TGTGCCAGCAGCGTCGGGGACCTGATGAACACTGAAGCTTTCTTT
NA	TRBJ1-2	NA	TRBV14	CASSQDPPKRYF	TGTGCCAGCAGCCAAGATCCCCCCAAACGGTACTTC
NA	TRBJ2-2	NA	TRBV5-4	CASSLTGFTGELFF	TGTGCCAGCAGCTTGACAGGGTTCACCGGGGAGCTGTTTTTT
TRBD2	TRBJ2-3	NA	TRBV5-1	CASSLNPSGASTDTQYF	TGCGCCAGCAGCTTGAACCCAAGCGGGGCGAGCACAGATACGCAGTATTTT
NA	TRBJ2-1	NA	TRBV5-1	CASSLAGGPSYNEQFF	TGCGCCAGCAGCTTGGCCGGCGGACCTTCCTACAATGAGCAGTTCTTC
TRBD2	TRBJ2-7	NA	TRBV4-2	CASSPRTSGGGYEQYF	TGTGCCAGCAGCCCTAGGACTAGCGGGGGTGGCTACGAGCAGTACTTC
NA	TRBJ2-5	NA	TRBV6-6	CASTSRRGGGTQYF	TGTGCCAGCACCTCCCGGAGGGGCGGCGGGACCCAGTACTTC
NA	TRBJ1-1	many	TRBV7-2	CASSTRTENTEAFF	TGTGCCAGCAGCACCAGGACGGAGAACACTGAAGCTTTCTTT
TRBD1	TRBJ2-1	NA	TRBV11-2	CASSQAGQGFYEQFF	TGTGCCAGCAGCCAAGCCGGACAGGGTTTTTATGAGCAGTTCTTC
TRBD1	TRBJ2-4	NA	TRBV2	CASSPGQLAKNIQYF	TGTGCCAGCAGTCCGGGACAGCTAGCCAAAAACATTCAGTACTTC
NA	TRBJ1-3	few	TRBV30	CAWTDRTGYSGNTIYF	TGTGCCTGGACTGACCGGACGGGTTACTCTGGAAACACCATATATTTT
TRBD2	TRBJ2-1	NA	TRBV9	CASSAGTSDYNEQFF	TGTGCCAGCAGCGCCGGGACTAGCGACTACAATGAACAGTTCTTC
NA	TRBJ2-3	few	TRBV14	CASSQQPARADTQYF	TGTGCCAGCAGCCAACAGCCGGCGCGGGCTGATACGCAGTATTTT
TRBD2	TRBJ2-3	many	TRBV6-5	CASSTSGSTDTQYF	TGTGCCAGCAGTACTAGCGGGAGCACAGATACGCAGTATTTT
NA	TRBJ2-3	NA	TRBV7-9	CASSLGRGSMDTQYF	TGTGCCAGCAGCTTGGGCAGGGGAAGCATGGATACGCAGTATTTT
NA	TRBJ2-5	many	TRBV7-9	CASSLASRAQETQYF	TGTGCCAGCAGCTTAGCGTCGAGGGCTCAAGAGACCCAGTACTTC
NA	TRBJ2-7	NA	TRBV18	CASSSTGSSYEQYF	TGTGCCAGCTCATCCACAGGGAGCTCCTACGAGCAGTACTTC
NA	TRBJ2-3	NA	TRBV7-9	CASLPGAAPTDTQYF	TGTGCCAGTCTCCCTGGGGCAGCCCCCACAGATACGCAGTATTTT
NA	TRBJ1-1	NA	TRBV28	CASSHTQTGPEAFF	TGTGCCAGCAGTCATACCCAAACAGGGCCGGAAGCTTTCTTT
NA	TRBJ2-3	NA	TRBV27	CASSLRHSSTDTQYF	TGTGCCAGCAGTTTAAGGCACAGCTCCACAGATACGCAGTATTTT
NA	TRBJ1-6	few	TRBV5-1	CASSLEGEYSPLHF	TGCGCCAGCAGCTTGGAGGGGGAGTATTCACCCCTCCACTTT
TRBD1	TRBJ2-5	many	TRBV5-5	CASSLVAGGRLETQYF	TGTGCCAGCAGCTTGGTGGCAGGGGGCCGACTAGAGACCCAGTACTTC
NA	TRBJ2-7	few	TRBV30	CAWTSGKVEQYF	TGTGCCTGGACCTCCGGGAAGGTCGAGCAGTACTTC
NA	TRBJ2-5	few	TRBV6-5	CASSTRRDGETQYF	TGTGCCAGCAGTACCCGACGGGACGGGGAGACCCAGTACTTC
NA	TRBJ2-3	NA	TRBV5-1	CASSLGPPPSTDTQYF	TGCGCCAGCAGCTTGGGACCTCCACCTAGCACAGATACGCAGTATTTT
NA	TRBJ2-3	NA	TRBV7-2	CASSLVQGVDTQYF	TGTGCCAGCAGCTTAGTGCAGGGCGTAGATACGCAGTATTTT
NA	TRBJ2-3	few	TRBV5-4	CASSLESSTDTQYF	TGTGCCAGCAGCTTGGAGTCTAGCACAGATACGCAGTATTTT
TRBD1	TRBJ2-5	NA	TRBV10-3	CAIRPDRAMETQYF	TGTGCCATCCGCCCCGACAGGGCGATGGAGACCCAGTACTTC
NA	TRBJ2-3	NA	TRBV21-1	CASSFRGEGEDTQYF	TGTGCCAGCAGCTTCAGGGGGGAAGGTGAAGATACGCAGTATTTT
NA	TRBJ2-5	NA	TRBV7-2	CASGIGDGTQYF	TGTGCCAGCGGTATCGGCGACGGGACCCAGTACTTC
TRBD1	TRBJ2-7	NA	TRBV7-2	CASSSPDRGAYEQYF	TGTGCCAGCAGCTCCCCTGACAGGGGGGCCTACGAGCAGTACTTC
NA	TRBJ2-1	many	TRBV7-2	CASSLGRESYNEQFF	TGTGCCAGCAGCTTAGGACGGGAGTCCTACAATGAGCAGTTCTTC
TRBD1	TRBJ2-7	few	TRBV15	CATSPQEATGATYEQYF	TGTGCCACCAGCCCCCAGGAGGCGACAGGGGCCACGTACGAGCAGTACTTC
NA	TRBJ2-7	NA	TRBV11-2	CASSSLQGALGEQYF	TGTGCCAGCAGCAGCTTACAAGGCGCCCTTGGCGAGCAGTACTTC
NA	TRBJ2-2	NA	TRBV9	CASSVRGNTGELFF	TGTGCCAGCAGCGTAAGGGGGAACACCGGGGAGCTGTTTTTT
NA	TRBJ2-7	NA	TRBV7-2	CASSLGGSGKYEQYF	TGTGCCAGCAGCTTAGGCGGATCAGGGAAATACGAGCAGTACTTC
TRBD1	TRBJ1-5	NA	TRBV29-1	CSIRTGNGNQPQHF	TGCAGCATCCGGACAGGGAATGGCAATCAGCCCCAGCATTTT
TRBD1	TRBJ2-7	NA	TRBV30	CAWSHVRMDRAPYEQYF	TGTGCCTGGAGTCATGTTCGGATGGACAGGGCGCCCTACGAGCAGTACTTC
TRBD1	TRBJ2-3	NA	TRBV7-9	CASSLGQGWTDTQYF	TGTGCCAGCAGCTTAGGACAGGGCTGGACAGATACGCAGTATTTT
TRBD1	TRBJ1-2	NA	TRBV7-2	CASSLDLARGLGYTF	TGTGCCAGCAGCTTAGATCTTGCCAGGGGGCTGGGCTACACCTTC
NA	TRBJ2-4	many	TRBV7-2	CASSFGRPGMDIQYF	TGTGCCAGCAGCTTCGGCAGGCCGGGCATGGACATTCAGTACTTC